The rows below give T cell receptor beta chains drawn from one sample of a study of cytomegalovirus exposure and HLA in healthy donors. Method: immunoSEQ multiplex PCR; TCRdb's copy keeps in-frame clones and lacks some. The sample holds 120,000 or so clones, 83% seen once. Sequenced input: PBMCs. The source of these receptors is a man aged 18 to 29 in good health and CMV-seropositive. The CDR3 runs from the conserved cysteine through the conserved F or W. Each record gives: V gene, J gene, CDR3 protein.

TRBV6-5	TRBJ2-1	CASRAYSGGANEQFF
TRBV7-9	TRBJ1-1	CASRRDRGTAEAFF
TRBV28	TRBJ1-1	CASSFGDTEAFF
TRBV4-2	TRBJ1-3	CASSTSAGEGGNTIYF
TRBV6-6	TRBJ2-3	CASRGADTQYF
TRBV19	TRBJ1-1	CASSIPSTGEAFF
TRBV10-2	TRBJ1-2	CASRTGNGYTF
TRBV5-4	TRBJ2-7	CASSSGLGGVSYEQYF
TRBV10-3	TRBJ2-7	CATKPGQNYEQYF
TRBV5-1	TRBJ2-5	CASSLAYGPIQETQYF
TRBV10-3	TRBJ2-2	CASHGHEGTGELFF
TRBV7-9	TRBJ2-5	CASSQQGAGETQYF
TRBV30	TRBJ1-1	CAWSVFSTETEAFF
TRBV19	TRBJ2-6	CASSIGQGIAGANVLTF
TRBV9	TRBJ2-1	CASSSMTGTAYNEQFF
TRBV6-6	TRBJ2-1	CASNPDYNEQFF
TRBV28	TRBJ1-2	CASGPGQVYRGYTF
TRBV6-5	TRBJ2-2	CASSYEGGFNTGELFF
TRBV27	TRBJ2-7	CASSSYYEQYF
TRBV28	TRBJ2-7	CASLNHGQGSYEQYF
TRBV5-4	TRBJ2-5	CASSLDRLAAATQYF
TRBV2	TRBJ2-1	CASRGHPNEQFF
TRBV5-4	TRBJ1-1	CASSFHGNTEAFF
TRBV19	TRBJ1-1	CASSPWLAGNTEAFF
TRBV9	TRBJ1-6	CASSPGGNNSPLHF
TRBV10-2	TRBJ2-7	CASSASAGSSYEQYF
TRBV19	TRBJ1-4	CASRKGQIPEKLFF
TRBV7-2	TRBJ2-3	CASSLPTTRTRQYF
TRBV10-3	TRBJ1-2	CAIRQGANYGYTF
TRBV7-8	TRBJ2-7	CASSLAGGSRVHEQYF
TRBV30	TRBJ2-5	CAWSAGTRGWETQYF
TRBV9	TRBJ1-1	CASSGREPEAFF
TRBV11-2	TRBJ1-4	CASSFPGGTGSSICF
TRBV30	TRBJ1-1	CAWRETGGTEAFF
TRBV16	TRBJ1-3	CASSQNSPDTIYF
TRBV10-3	TRBJ1-2	CAISESTARTFGYTF
TRBV6-5	TRBJ2-7	CASSRPDRSYEQYF
TRBV30	TRBJ1-1	CAWSVRPGIEAFF